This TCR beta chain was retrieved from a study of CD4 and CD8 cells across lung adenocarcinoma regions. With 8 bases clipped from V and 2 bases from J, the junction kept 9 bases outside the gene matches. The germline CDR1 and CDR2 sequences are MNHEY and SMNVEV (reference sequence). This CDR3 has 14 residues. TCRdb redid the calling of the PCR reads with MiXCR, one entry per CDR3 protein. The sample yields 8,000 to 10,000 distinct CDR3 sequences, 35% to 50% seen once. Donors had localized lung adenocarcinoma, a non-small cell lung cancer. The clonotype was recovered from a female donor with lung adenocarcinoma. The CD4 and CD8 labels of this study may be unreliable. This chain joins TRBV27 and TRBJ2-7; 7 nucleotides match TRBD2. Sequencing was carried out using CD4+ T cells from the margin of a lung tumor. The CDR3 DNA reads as TGTGCCAGCCTTGAAAAGGCGGGGGCCTACGAGCAGTACTTC. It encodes CASLEKAGAYEQYF.